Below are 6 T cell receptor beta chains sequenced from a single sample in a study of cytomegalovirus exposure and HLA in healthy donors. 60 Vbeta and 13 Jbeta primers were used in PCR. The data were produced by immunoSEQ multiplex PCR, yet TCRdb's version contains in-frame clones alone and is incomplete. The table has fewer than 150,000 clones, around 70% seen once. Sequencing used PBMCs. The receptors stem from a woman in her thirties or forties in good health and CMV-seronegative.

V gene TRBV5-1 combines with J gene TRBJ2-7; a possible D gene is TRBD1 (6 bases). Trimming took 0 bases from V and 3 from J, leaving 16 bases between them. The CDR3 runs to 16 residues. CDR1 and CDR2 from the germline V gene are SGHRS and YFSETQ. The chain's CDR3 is CASSLVAGTPHYEQYF. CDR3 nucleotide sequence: TGCGCCAGCAGCTTGGTAGCCGGGACACCTCACTACGAGCAGTACTTC.

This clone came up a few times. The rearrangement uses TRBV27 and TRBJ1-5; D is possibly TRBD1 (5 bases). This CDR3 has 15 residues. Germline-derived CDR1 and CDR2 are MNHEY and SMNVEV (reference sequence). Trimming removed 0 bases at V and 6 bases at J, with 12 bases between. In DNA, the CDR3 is TGTGCCAGCAGTTTATCGTTCGGGGGAATTCAGCCCCAGCATTTT. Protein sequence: CASSLSFGGIQPQHF.

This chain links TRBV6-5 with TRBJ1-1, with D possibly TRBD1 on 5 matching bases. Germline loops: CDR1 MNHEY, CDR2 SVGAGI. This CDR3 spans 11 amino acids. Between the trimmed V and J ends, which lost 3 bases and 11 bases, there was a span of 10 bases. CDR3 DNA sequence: TGTGCCAGCAGTTATAGGGGTCGGGCTTTCTTT. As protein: CASSYRGRAFF.

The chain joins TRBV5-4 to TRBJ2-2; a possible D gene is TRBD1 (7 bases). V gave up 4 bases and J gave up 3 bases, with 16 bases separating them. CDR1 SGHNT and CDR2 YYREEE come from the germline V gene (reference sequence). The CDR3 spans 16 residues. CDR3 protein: CASSGGPGGYTGELFF. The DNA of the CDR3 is TGTGCCAGCAGCGGCGGGCCAGGGGGGTACACCGGGGAGCTGTTTTTT.

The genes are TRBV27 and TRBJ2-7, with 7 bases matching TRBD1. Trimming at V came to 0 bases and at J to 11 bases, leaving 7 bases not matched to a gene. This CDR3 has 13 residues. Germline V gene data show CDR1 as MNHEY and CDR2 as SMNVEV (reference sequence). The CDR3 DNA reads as TGTGCCAGCAGTTTATCGGAAGGGGGCACCAAGTACTTC. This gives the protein CASSLSEGGTKYF.

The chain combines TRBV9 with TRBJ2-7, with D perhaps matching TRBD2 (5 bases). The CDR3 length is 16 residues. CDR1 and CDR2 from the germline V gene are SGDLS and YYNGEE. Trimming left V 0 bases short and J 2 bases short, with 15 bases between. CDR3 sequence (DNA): TGTGCCAGCAGCGTAGGCCCAAGCGGCCAAACCTACGAGCAGTACTTC. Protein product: CASSVGPSGQTYEQYF.